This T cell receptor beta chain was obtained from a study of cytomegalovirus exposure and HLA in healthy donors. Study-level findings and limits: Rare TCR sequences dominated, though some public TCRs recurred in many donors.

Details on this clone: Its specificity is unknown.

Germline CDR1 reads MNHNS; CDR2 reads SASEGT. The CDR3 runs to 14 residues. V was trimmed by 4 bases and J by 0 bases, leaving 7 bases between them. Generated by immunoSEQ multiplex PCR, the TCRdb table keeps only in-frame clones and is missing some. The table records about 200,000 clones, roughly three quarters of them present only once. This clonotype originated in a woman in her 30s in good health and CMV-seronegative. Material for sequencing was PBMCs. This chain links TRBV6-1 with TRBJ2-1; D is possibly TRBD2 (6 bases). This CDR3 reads CASSVAASYNEQFF. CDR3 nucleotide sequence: TGTGCCAGCAGTGTAGCGGCCTCCTACAATGAGCAGTTCTTC.